This T cell receptor (beta chain) was documented in a study of cytomegalovirus exposure and HLA in healthy donors (dated by TCRdb to the late 2010s). Background on the whole study: An earlier analysis of 587 of the donors reported approximately 280 Gb of sequence data and 117 million unique TCR beta sequences obtained from around 190 million T cells. Genome-wide SNP genotypes for about 55% of the 666 donors were used in a later genetic analysis, which treated that subset as a discovery cohort. Around 300 gigabases of sequencing data and tens of millions of unique TCR sequences were included in an early release covering over 600 HLA-typed donors. An earlier analysis of around 540 of the donors applied high-throughput TCR beta sequencing to assess whether each TCR beta V gene segment acted as functional or pseudogenic. High-throughput TCR immunosequencing, statistical association of individual TCRs with disease status, and machine learning were combined to predict cytomegalovirus infection status. The number of donors typed differed by locus, with roughly 620-640 for A, B, C, DRB1 and DQB1, more than 500 for DQA1, under 610 for DPA1, and approximately 470 for DPB1. Four to six DR-DQ haplotypes were handled as single units for association and clustering, since linkage in the cohort was strong. HLA typing included class I and class II loci at four-digit resolution. The study aimed to test whether signatures of past pathogen exposure could be identified by cataloging public T cell receptors. The study profiled the T cell repertoires of fewer than 850 subjects by immunosequencing and related them to cytomegalovirus serostatus. Among the roughly 380 genotyped donors, around 81% belonged to the genetic ancestry cluster associated with self-reported Caucasian donors. The later analysis used no new phenotypic data to find candidate immune exposures, relying instead on TCR beta sequences and their occurrence across donors. All discovery cohort repertoires had been generated on a single sequencing platform. Along with the roughly 610-subject first cohort, a separate validation cohort of over a hundred different subjects was used. Donor age, sex, ethnicity and CMV serostatus were compiled alongside the repertoire data. To study patterns of TCR occurrence, a later analysis re-analyzed previously published TCR beta repertoires from under 750 donors and added high-resolution HLA genotyping. Among 398 genotyped donors of the cohort, an average of approximately 240,000 unique TCR beta nucleotide sequences was sequenced per donor, of which about 19% were non-productive.

Library construction relied on the immunoSEQ multiplex PCR assay. A mixture of 60 forward primers for TCR Vbeta segments and 13 reverse primers for TCR Jbeta segments was used in the multiplex PCR. The CDR3 region of rearranged TCR beta genes was amplified from genomic DNA with a multiplex PCR assay. Amplified TCR beta libraries were sequenced as 87-base-pair reads on the Illumina HiSeq System. From the authors' description of their analysis: A later analysis tallied roughly 76 million unique TCR beta chains across the 666 repertoires, and approximately 12 million of those chains were shared by two or more donors. Raw reads were error-corrected and collapsed into unique sequences by a nearest-neighbor algorithm in which closely related sequences were merged to remove PCR and sequencing errors. CDR3 sequences were aligned to IMGT reference sequences to assign V, D and J gene segments. Each retained sequence needed at least a six-nucleotide match to both a V gene segment and a J gene segment. A rearrangement was called productive if the CDR3 had no stop codons and remained in frame with V and J, and every other rearrangement was called non-productive. CDR3 was defined by IMGT convention, running from the second conserved V-encoded cysteine to the conserved J-encoded phenylalanine. The earlier analysis of about 610 of the donors excluded sequences that lacked an unambiguous match to a single V gene segment. In an earlier analysis of 450 to 700 of the donors, V segments were called functional above 56.7% productive rearrangements and were called segregating when the between-donor standard deviation exceeded 5%. A statistical classification framework was developed to diagnose cytomegalovirus status using the catalog of TCR beta chain sequences. In a later analysis, TCR nucleotide sequences were compared against IMGT/GENE-DB human TR gene sequences so that V and J genes could be assigned. The TCRdist pipeline was used in a later analysis to assign CDR3 sequences and most-parsimonious VDJ recombination scenarios. In a later analysis, each TCR beta chain was defined by its CDR3 amino acid sequence together with its V-gene family, and reads without a unique V-gene family were excluded. A later analysis removed 592 highly shared, low-generation-probability nucleotide sequences to deal with suspected cross-contamination and a sequencing artifact. In a later analysis, a clonal expansion index was calculated for each public chain from normalized within-repertoire ranks of inferred template counts. In a later analysis, generation probabilities were computed using a VDJ recombination model fitted to out-of-frame rearrangements, and the results were checked against IGoR. In a later analysis, hypergeometric tests were used to score TCR-TCR, TCR-HLA and TCR-CMV co-occurrence, with a repertoire-size bias correction applied to TCR pairs. A later analysis estimated false discovery rates by permuting HLA or CMV assignments 20 times. In a later analysis, co-occurring TCRs were grouped using DBSCAN, with TCRdist sequence similarity added in when clustering inside HLA-allele-positive subsets. For co-occurrence clustering, repertoires with fewer than 30,000 or more than 120,000 public chains were excluded, along with 5 or 6 repertoires with anomalous nucleotide sharing. TCRdb holds this immuneACCESS table with in-frame rearrangements only. Some clones are missing; in checked studies, unresolved V genes explain under half, and the rest has no known cause. The DNA was the basis for D and trimming; V, J and clone size are from that table. Counted in this sample were over 100,000 clones; less than 65% of them appeared once. 10% of the sample is in the top ten clones.

What the authors observed across the whole study: Some IMGT-functional V segments, including TRBV6-2 and TRBV6-3, could not be told apart with the 87-base-pair reads, so those segments were excluded. When HLA alleles, especially DR and DQ, strongly co-occurred, attributing TCR associations to individual alleles was difficult. A few of the identified cytomegalovirus-associated TCR beta chains were confirmed in vitro to be specific for cytomegalovirus antigens. Because HLA typing was missing for some donors at each locus, association tests included only the typed subset. In a later analysis, about 17,000 TCR beta sequences were associated with specific HLA alleles at a false discovery rate of 0.05. Most CMV-associated TCR beta chains appeared to be HLA-restricted in a later analysis, and the HLA associations seemed to be driven largely by CMV exposure. In an earlier analysis of 587 of the donors, most TCR beta V segments appeared in productive rearrangements about 90% or about 30% of the time, broadly matching IMGT annotations. Correlated functional status among segregating V segments might be attributable to linkage disequilibrium, but an unknown experimental factor could not be ruled out. For the cohort, immune exposure information was limited to CMV serostatus. A total of 164 TCR beta chains were listed by the study as associated with cytomegalovirus. According to a later analysis, TCR association rates differed among HLA loci, with DRB1 alleles showing the most associated TCRs and HLA-C alleles showing the fewest. The earlier analysis of a few hundred of the donors excluded seventeen rarely observed V segments, including chromosome 9 orphons, because counts were too low. Across donors, most TCR sequences were observed very rarely, whereas some public TCRs were present in many individuals. In both the original and validation cohorts, the classifier was reported to diagnose cytomegalovirus status with high specificity and sensitivity. The sequencing pipeline was judged likely to have produced a cluster of highly shared sequence variants as a technical artifact. Sequencing depth was assumed to be roughly uniform across donors in the presence/absence analyses, though that assumption may not hold. An association between a missense DCLRE1C variant and V-gene and J-gene trimming of TCR beta chains was found in a later genetic analysis and replicated in an independent cohort. It was suggested by the authors that the approach could potentially be generalized to other disease states and immunological phenotypes. Several of the top co-occurrence clusters appeared to be linked to parvovirus B19, influenza, CMV and Epstein-Barr virus, according to a later analysis. A further reported finding was that TCR beta sequences accurately predicted the HLA-A and HLA-B alleles for most subjects in the first cohort. A later analysis found that HLA-associated TCR beta chains were more clonally expanded and had lower generation probabilities than equally common non-associated chains. In this cohort, only TCR beta chains were sequenced, and detectable features were limited by the absence of alpha or paired-chain data. In a later genetic analysis, fewer N-insertions in productive TCRs were reported among donors in an Asian-associated ancestry cluster than the roughly 640-donor mean.

Ends trimmed: V by 1 base, J by 1 base; bases unmatched to a gene: 0. The CDR3 sequence holds 14 residues, the cysteine and phenylalanine included. The entry retains the CDR3 DNA only, 42 bases that are in frame from base 1. The CDR1 and CDR2 encoded by the germline V gene are SGHVS and FQNEAQ. In total, around 600 healthy bone marrow donors made up the cohort. All cohort members were sampled while nominally healthy, although unrecorded immune exposures were likely present. The donor was CMV seropositive and belonged to the group of more than 250 seropositive cohort members. Each donor provided a peripheral blood sample, and peripheral blood mononuclear cells were used for TCR beta sequencing. The Qiagen DNeasy Blood Extraction Kit was used to extract genomic DNA from the blood cell samples. This clone was seen once. What this receptor recognizes is not known. No much larger clone is present one base from it, and per-base qualities are unavailable.

The sequencing sample was made of PBMCs. The clonotype originates from a man aged 40-49 years in good health and CMV-seropositive. The chain was built from TRBV7-8 and TRBJ1-1; 7 central bases correspond to TRBD1. CDR3 region: CASSLDRGNTEAFF. The nucleotide sequence is TGTGCCAGCAGCTTAGACAGGGGGAACACTGAAGCTTTCTTT.